Each of the 26 T cell receptor beta chains below was sequenced from the same sample in a study of identical twins. TCRdb independently ran MiXCR on the 5' RACE reads; one entry per CDR3 protein. This sample has about 190,000 distinct CDR3 sequences, with around 15% found just once. This sample was shared with a second study, whose subject was T cells expressing NK-cell markers.

The sequencing input was CD8+ T cells sorted from blood. These receptors originate from a woman between 18 and 29 years old in good health.

The J gene is TRBJ1-5, the V gene TRBV9; possibly TRBD1 for D (6 bases). This CDR3 comprises 14 residues. The V gene lost 2 bases and the J gene lost 6 bases, with 12 bases spanning the gap. Germline CDR1 SGDLS, CDR2 YYNGEE. Here the CDR3 reads CASSVEGVGQPQHF. As DNA, the CDR3 is TGTGCCAGCAGCGTTGAGGGGGTCGGTCAGCCCCAGCATTTT.

CDR3 in DNA: TGCAGCGTTGAAAGGGGGTCAGAGGGCTACACCTTC. This gives the protein CSVERGSEGYTF. The chain links TRBV29-1 to TRBJ1-2; maybe TRBD1 (6 bases). The V end was cut by 2 bases, the J end by 8 bases, with 12 bases between. Germline assignment: CDR1 SQVTM and CDR2 ANQGSEA. This CDR3 is 12 amino acids long.

The gene calls are TRBV29-1 and TRBJ2-2; 8 bases are a match to TRBD1. This CDR3 is 13 amino acids long. Germline lookup yields CDR1 SQVTM and CDR2 ANQGSEA. Losses at the gene ends were 5 bases for V and 6 bases for J; bases not matched to a gene: 5. The CDR3 nucleotides read TGCAGCGTTCCGGGACAGGAGGCCGGGGAGCTGTTTTTT. Protein: CSVPGQEAGELFF.

The V and J genes are TRBV7-8 and TRBJ2-3; the D is unclear. The CDR3 is 12 amino acids. With 4 bases removed from V and 4 bases from J, the gap between germline ends came to 6 bases. Germline CDR1 and CDR2: SGHVS and FQNEAQ. CDR3 nucleotides: TGTGCCAGCAGCTCCTTTGCAGATACGCAGTATTTT. Its protein product is CASSSFADTQYF.

In this sample, this clonotype turned up a few times. J is TRBJ2-7 and V is TRBV12-3 or TRBV12-4; perhaps TRBD2 as D (5 bases). The CDR3 has 14 amino acids. V was trimmed by 6 bases and J by 2 bases, leaving 14 bases between them. The CDR3 reads CASSVDGETYEQYF. The CDR3 DNA follows: TGTGCCAGCAGCGTCGACGGGGAAACCTACGAGCAGTACTTC.

The chain uses TRBV13 and TRBJ2-1; the D gene is possibly TRBD1 (6 bases). Germline V CDR1 and CDR2: PRHDT, FYEKMQ (reference sequence). V lost 5 bases and J lost 6, with 14 bases in between. The CDR3 length is 14 residues. The CDR3 DNA sequence: TGTGCCAGCAGCACGCCGGGACAATCCAATGAGCAGTTCTTC. Its translation: CASSTPGQSNEQFF. The whole variable domain, remainder taken from reference TRBV13 and TRBJ2-1, is AAGVIQSPRHLIKEKRETATLKCYPIPRHDTVYWYQQGPGQDPQFLISFYEKMQSDKGSIPDRFSAQQFSDYHSELNMSSLELGDSALYFCASSTPGQSNEQFFGPGTRLTVL.

Only a few counts were recorded for this clonotype. The chain carries TRBV10-3 and TRBJ2-7; a possible D gene is TRBD2 (5 bases). The V end lost 9 bases, the J end lost 4 bases, and 16 bases lay between the germline ends. The CDR3 loop spans 13 amino acids. The germline V gene encodes CDR1 ENHRY and CDR2 SYGVKD. CDR3 sequence: CAMAESGVYEQYF. The CDR3 nucleotides are TGTGCCATGGCCGAGAGCGGAGTTTACGAGCAGTACTTC.

The V gene is TRBV11-2, the J gene TRBJ2-7; D call uncertain. The V and J ends lost 2 bases and 2 bases respectively, with 7 bases between them. The CDR3 has 13 residues. Germline loops: CDR1 SGHAT, CDR2 FQNNGV. CDR3 protein: CASSLSQTYEQYF. The CDR3 coding sequence is TGTGCCAGCAGCTTAAGCCAGACCTACGAGCAGTACTTC.

This clonotype was found many times. The gene calls are TRBV5-1 and TRBJ2-1; 7 bases match TRBD2. The V segment lost 1 base and the J segment 7 bases; nucleotides outside the gene matches: 8. This CDR3 region has 15 residues. CDR1 and CDR2 (germline): SGHRS, YFSETQ. This CDR3 is CASSLWSSGPNEQFF. CDR3 DNA: TGCGCCAGCAGCTTGTGGTCTAGCGGTCCGAATGAGCAGTTCTTC.

The chain links TRBV6-2 or TRBV6-3 to TRBJ2-1; D may be TRBD2 (6 bases). CDR3 length equals 16 residues. V was shortened by 4 bases and J by 3 bases, with 16 bases between the two germline ends. Germline lookup yields CDR1 MNHEY and CDR2 SVGEGT. The CDR3 bases are TGTGCCAGCAGTTCTCCAAGCGGGCCCCTCTACAATGAGCAGTTCTTC. Protein sequence: CASSSPSGPLYNEQFF.

Only a few counts were recorded for this clonotype. The rearrangement links TRBV5-1 to TRBJ2-3; 8 bases are a match to TRBD2. CDR3 length: 15 amino acids. V lost 2 bases and J lost 2; bases outside the gene matches: 4. Germline V gene lookup returns CDR1 SGHRS and CDR2 YFSETQ. The CDR3 nucleotides are TGCGCCAGCAGCTTACGGCGGGGGGCCACAGATACGCAGTATTTT. It encodes CASSLRRGATDTQYF.

This clonotype was seen a few times. A read error may account for a junction end that differs from germline. DNA for the CDR3: TGTGCTAGCAGCACGGGCCCATTCGGGGACTCGCAGTATTTT. As protein: CASSTGPFGDSQYF. V gene TRBV7-7 combines with J gene TRBJ2-3, with D possibly TRBD2 on 6 matching bases. The germline V gene has CDR1 SSHAT and CDR2 FNYEAQ (reference sequence). This CDR3 region has 14 residues.

A few counts support this clonotype. The chain joins TRBV7-9 to TRBJ2-2, with 13 bases fitting TRBD2. This CDR3 has 16 amino acids. CDR1 is SEHNR and CDR2 is FQNEAQ in the germline V gene (reference sequence). Trimming took 7 bases from V and 3 from J; bases not matched to a gene: 5. The CDR3 DNA follows: TGTGCCAGCACCCGACTAGCGGGAGGTGACACCGGGGAGCTGTTTTTT. Encoded protein: CASTRLAGGDTGELFF. The variable domain in full, completed from reference TRBV7-9 and TRBJ2-2, reads DTGVSQNPRHKITKRGQNVTFRCDPISEHNRLYWYRQTLGQGPEFLTYFQNEAQLEKSRLLSDRFSAERPKGSFSTLEIQRTEQGDSAMYLCASTRLAGGDTGELFFGEGSRLTVL.

The rearrangement links TRBV7-8 to TRBJ1-5; perhaps TRBD1 as D (5 bases). CDR3 length: 15 residues. The germline V gene encodes CDR1 SGHVS and CDR2 FQNEAQ. Trimming shortened V by 5 bases and J by 7 bases, and 18 bases separated the two germline ends. The CDR3 loop is CASSRGVGKGQPQHF. CDR3 in DNA: TGTGCCAGCAGCCGAGGGGTGGGGAAGGGGCAGCCCCAGCATTTT.

This clonotype has more than one count but fewer than ten. This chain connects TRBV7-9 to TRBJ2-3; either TRBD1 or TRBD2 may fit D (5 bases each). Germline-derived CDR1 and CDR2 are SEHNR and FQNEAQ (reference sequence). V shed 6 bases and J shed 0 bases, with 13 bases lying between them. This CDR3 is built from 15 residues. Written as DNA, the CDR3 is TGTGCCAGCAGTCGAGGGGAGTTTAGCACAGATACGCAGTATTTT. It translates to CASSRGEFSTDTQYF.

This clonotype has just one count. The chain carries TRBV7-9 and TRBJ1-2; D is uncertain. Germline CDR1 and CDR2: SEHNR and FQNEAQ (reference sequence). Trimming pared 3 bases from V and 6 bases from J, leaving 14 bases between. The CDR3 is made up of 14 amino acids. The CDR3 is CASSLNQRTDGYTF. The CDR3 coding sequence is TGTGCCAGCAGCTTGAATCAAAGGACGGATGGCTACACCTTC. The whole variable domain, filled in from reference TRBV7-9 and TRBJ1-2, reads DTGVSQNPRHKITKRGQNVTFRCDPISEHNRLYWYRQTLGQGPEFLTYFQNEAQLEKSRLLSDRFSAERPKGSFSTLEIQRTEQGDSAMYLCASSLNQRTDGYTFGSGTRLTVV.

This clonotype was counted a few times. The V gene is TRBV20-1, the J gene TRBJ2-2, with D perhaps matching TRBD2 (6 bases). V lost 5 bases, J lost 5 bases, and 15 bases lay in between. Germline-derived CDR1 and CDR2 are DFQATT and SNEGSKA (reference sequence). The CDR3 length is 14 residues. The chain's CDR3 is CSAWDHSGTGELFF. The CDR3 DNA reads as TGCAGTGCTTGGGACCACAGCGGGACCGGGGAGCTGTTTTTT.

The chain carries TRBV4-3 and TRBJ2-1, with TRBD2 matching over 12 bases. The CDR3 spans 18 residues. The germline gives CDR1 LGHNA, CDR2 YSLEER. With 4 bases clipped from V and 7 bases from J, the junction kept 14 bases outside the gene matches. The CDR3 spells CASSRTLAGGPVTNEQFF. The CDR3 DNA sequence: TGCGCCAGCAGCCGAACTCTAGCGGGAGGGCCTGTGACAAATGAGCAGTTCTTC.

The chain employs TRBV11-3 and TRBJ2-3, with 8 bases matching TRBD2. Germline trimming cut 8 bases from V and 3 bases from J; bases unmatched to any gene: 7. This CDR3 comprises 14 residues. CDR1 is SGHNT and CDR2 is YENEEA in the germline V gene. DNA of the CDR3: TGTGCCAGCCGTCAACGGGGGGGGACAGATACGCAGTATTTT. It yields the protein CASRQRGGTDTQYF.

This rearrangement joins TRBV27 to TRBJ2-1; 12 bases align to TRBD2. The CDR3 is 16 residues long. With 5 bases clipped from V and 8 bases from J, the junction kept 10 bases outside the gene matches. Germline V CDR1 and CDR2: MNHEY, SMNVEV (reference sequence). As DNA, the CDR3 is TGTGCCAGCAGTCTTCTACTAGCGGGAGGAGTCTATGAGCAGTTCTTC. It yields the protein CASSLLLAGGVYEQFF.

In this sample, this clonotype turned up once. The V gene is TRBV3-1, the J gene TRBJ2-7; TRBD1 aligns across 7 bases. Per the germline V gene, CDR1 is LGHDT and CDR2 is YNNKEL (reference sequence). J was trimmed by 0 bases and V by 4 bases; bases with no gene match: 3. The CDR3 spans 14 residues. CDR3 sequence (DNA): TGTGCCAGCAGCCTCGACAGGGACTCCTACGAGCAGTACTTC. Amino acid sequence: CASSLDRDSYEQYF.

The chain couples TRBV9 to TRBJ1-2, with D perhaps TRBD1 (5 bases). This CDR3 has 14 amino acids. The V gene's germline CDR1 is SGDLS and CDR2 YYNGEE. Trimming cost V 0 bases and J 8 bases, with 14 bases left between them. The CDR3 is CASSVEEGLQGYTF. The DNA for the CDR3 is TGTGCCAGCAGCGTAGAGGAGGGGTTGCAAGGCTACACCTTC.

This clonotype was counted a few times. V and J are TRBV11-2 and TRBJ2-3; 7 positions agree with TRBD2. This CDR3 is 17 amino acids long. Losses at the gene ends were 0 bases for V and 4 bases for J; bases not matched to a gene: 10. CDR1 and CDR2 from the germline V gene are SGHAT and FQNNGV. The CDR3 sequence is CASSLDGAGVSSDTQYF. The CDR3, as DNA: TGTGCCAGCAGCTTAGACGGGGCGGGAGTTTCGTCAGATACGCAGTATTTT.

This clonotype came up a few times. The genes are TRBV11-2 and TRBJ2-1; tentatively, D is TRBD1 or TRBD2 (7 bases each). The germline gives CDR1 SGHAT, CDR2 FQNNGV. This CDR3 has 16 residues. V was clipped by 5 bases and J by 4 bases, with 18 bases between them. This CDR3 is CASSLVGGGQYNEQFF. In nucleotides, the CDR3 is TGTGCCAGCAGCCTAGTAGGGGGGGGACAGTACAATGAGCAGTTCTTC.

V is TRBV28 and J is TRBJ2-1; D is ambiguous. V was clipped by 3 bases and J by 0 bases, with 6 bases between them. The CDR3 totals 14 residues. Germline V lookup: CDR1 MDHEN, CDR2 SYDVKM. CDR3 protein: CASSFPYSYNEQFF. DNA of the CDR3: TGTGCCAGCAGTTTCCCCTACTCCTACAATGAGCAGTTCTTC.

This clonotype appeared a few times. The J gene is TRBJ2-7, the V gene TRBV6-6, with D perhaps TRBD1 (6 bases). V lost 8 bases and J lost 6, with 11 bases in between. Germline values: CDR1 MNHNY, CDR2 SVGAGI (reference sequence). There are 11 residues in the CDR3. CDR3 sequence reads: CASAGAGEQYF. The CDR3 nucleotides read TGTGCCAGCGCAGGGGCCGGCGAGCAGTACTTC.